Each of the 14 T cell receptor beta chains below was sequenced from the same sample in a study of cytomegalovirus exposure and HLA in healthy donors. The PCR contained 60 Vbeta and 13 Jbeta primers. Libraries were prepared by immunoSEQ multiplex PCR; TCRdb keeps only in-frame clonotypes and omits some of them. The sample lists fewer than 80,000 clones; 70% to 80% were seen once. The sequenced sample consisted of PBMCs. The source is a man aged 30-40 years in good health and CMV-seronegative.

The rearrangement uses TRBV7-3 and TRBJ2-3, with 8 bases matching TRBD2. CDR3 length: 20 residues. Losses at the gene ends were 1 base for V and 2 bases for J; bases not matched to a gene: 17. Germline V lookup: CDR1 SGHTA, CDR2 FQGTGA. CDR3 region: CASSLNGLFSGVPNTDTQYF. The DNA of the CDR3 is TGTGCCAGCAGCTTAAACGGACTATTTAGCGGGGTTCCCAACACAGATACGCAGTATTTT.

V gene TRBV30 combines with J gene TRBJ2-7; TRBD2 is a possible D gene (6 bases). The V gene lost 5 bases and the J gene lost 7 bases, with 9 bases spanning the gap. The CDR3 length is 10 residues. CDR1 and CDR2 (germline): GTSNPN, SVGIG (reference sequence). The CDR3 loop is CAWGRREQYF. The CDR3 DNA sequence: TGTGCCTGGGGGAGGCGGGAGCAGTACTTC.

The chain has TRBV6-5 and TRBJ1-1; tentatively, D is TRBD1 (6 bases). The CDR3 spans 13 residues. The germline CDR1 and CDR2 sequences are MNHEY and SVGAGI. Between the trimmed V and J ends, which lost 5 bases and 11 bases, there was a span of 18 bases. This CDR3 is CASSRGQPGMAFF. CDR3 coding DNA: TGTGCCAGCAGTCGCGGACAGCCTGGGATGGCTTTCTTT.

The V call is TRBV7-9, the J call TRBJ1-1; D might be TRBD1 (5 bases). The V and J ends lost 1 base and 4 bases respectively, with 10 bases between them. Germline CDR1 is SEHNR and CDR2 is FQNEAQ (reference sequence). This CDR3 spans 14 amino acids. The CDR3 nucleotides are TGTGCCAGCAGCTTAGGCGGGGGGGGCACTGAAGCTTTCTTT. Encoded protein: CASSLGGGGTEAFF.

The V and J genes are TRBV12-5 and TRBJ1-3; perhaps TRBD1 as D (6 bases). Trimming took 5 bases from V and 6 from J, leaving 14 bases between them. Looked up from germline, CDR1 is LGHNT and CDR2 is FRNRAP. The CDR3 totals 14 residues. For the CDR3, the DNA is TGTGCTAGTGGTCCCGGGACAACTCCAAACACCATATATTTT. Amino acid sequence: CASGPGTTPNTIYF.

This chain connects TRBV5-4 to TRBJ2-7; 7 nucleotides align to TRBD1. The germline CDR1 and CDR2 sequences are SGHNT and YYREEE (reference sequence). V lost 4 bases to trimming and J lost 4 bases; unmatched junction nucleotides: 5. This CDR3 contains 13 residues. The CDR3 reads CASSLKQGYEQYF. CDR3 in DNA: TGTGCCAGCAGCCTCAAACAGGGGTACGAGCAGTACTTC.

This rearrangement joins TRBV4-1 to TRBJ2-1, with TRBD2 as a possible D gene (6 bases). The V end lost 4 bases, the J end lost 2 bases, and 12 bases lay between the germline ends. The CDR3 has 15 amino acids. Germline-derived CDR1 and CDR2 are MGHRA and YSYEKL. The CDR3 is CASSPLRLAYNEQFF. CDR3 nucleotides: TGCGCCAGCAGCCCCTTGAGACTAGCCTACAATGAGCAGTTCTTC.

The rearrangement uses TRBV4-3 and TRBJ2-7, with D possibly matching TRBD1 (6 bases). CDR3 length: 15 amino acids. V lost 1 base, J lost 2 bases, and 12 bases lay in between. Germline assignment: CDR1 LGHNA and CDR2 YSLEER. The CDR3 protein is CASSQGRGYPYEQYF. In DNA form, the CDR3 reads TGCGCCAGCAGCCAAGGCAGGGGCTATCCCTACGAGCAGTACTTC.

This clone has just one count. V and J are TRBV29-1 and TRBJ2-7; 7 bases match TRBD2. With 1 base clipped from V and 3 bases from J, the junction kept 9 bases outside the gene matches. The CDR3 runs to 15 residues. Germline CDR1 SQVTM, CDR2 ANQGSEA. The DNA for the CDR3 is TGCAGCGTTGAAGTAGGCGGGGGTCCCCTCTACGAGCAGTACTTC. The encoded protein is CSVEVGGGPLYEQYF.

The gene calls are TRBV7-2 and TRBJ2-7; TRBD1 matches 7 bases. Per the germline V gene, CDR1 is SGHTA and CDR2 is FQGNSA. The junction had 8 bases not matched to a gene; V was cut back by 4 bases and J by 2 bases. CDR3 length: 15 amino acids. The CDR3 sequence is CASSSDRDLPYEQYF. The CDR3 DNA sequence: TGTGCCAGCAGCTCAGACAGGGACCTACCCTACGAGCAGTACTTC.

This clone was seen a single time. V usage is TRBV4-2 and J usage is TRBJ2-7; TRBD2 aligns across 8 bases. The CDR3 contains 15 residues. Unmatched junction bases numbered 7, after V lost 1 base and J lost 5 bases. Germline assignment: CDR1 LGHNA and CDR2 YNFKEQ. In DNA, the CDR3 is TGTGCCAGCAGCCAAGGGGACGGGGGGGCCCACGAGCAGTACTTC. Translated, it gives CASSQGDGGAHEQYF.

In its sample, this clone was seen a few times. The V gene is TRBV6-5, the J gene TRBJ2-1, with 12 bases identical to TRBD2. Germline V lookup: CDR1 MNHEY, CDR2 SVGAGI. This CDR3 comprises 15 residues. V lost 0 bases to trimming and J lost 7 bases; unmatched junction nucleotides: 1. CDR3 sequence (DNA): TGTGCCAGCAGTTACTCGACTAGCGGGAGTAATGAGCAGTTCTTC. As protein: CASSYSTSGSNEQFF.

The V call is TRBV6-5, the J call TRBJ2-3, with TRBD2 matching 12 bases. Germline CDR1 and CDR2: MNHEY and SVGAGI. The trim removed 6 bases at V and 4 bases at J, leaving 5 bases unmatched. The CDR3 runs 15 residues. CDR3 DNA: TGTGCCAGCAGACCGGGACTAGCGGGCGCAGATACGCAGTATTTT. It translates to CASRPGLAGADTQYF.

The J gene is TRBJ2-6, the V gene TRBV11-1; D perhaps matches TRBD1 (5 bases). The V and J ends lost 7 bases and 7 bases respectively, with 14 bases between them. Per the germline V gene, CDR1 is SGHAT and CDR2 is FQDESV (reference sequence). CDR3 size: 14 residues. CDR3 amino acids: CASTQGSPANVLTF. As DNA, the CDR3 is TGTGCCAGCACCCAGGGCTCCCCAGCCAACGTCCTGACTTTC.